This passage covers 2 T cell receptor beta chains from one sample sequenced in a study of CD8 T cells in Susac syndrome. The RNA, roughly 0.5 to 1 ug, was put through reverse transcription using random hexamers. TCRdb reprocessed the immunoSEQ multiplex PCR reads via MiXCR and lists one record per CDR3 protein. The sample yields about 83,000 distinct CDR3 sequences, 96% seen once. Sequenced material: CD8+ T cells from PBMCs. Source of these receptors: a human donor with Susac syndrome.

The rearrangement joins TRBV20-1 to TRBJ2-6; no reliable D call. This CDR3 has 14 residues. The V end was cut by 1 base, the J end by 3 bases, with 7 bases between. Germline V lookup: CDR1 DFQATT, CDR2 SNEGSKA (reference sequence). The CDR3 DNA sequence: TGCAGTGCTAGAGGCTGGCGTGGGGCCAACGTCCTGACTTTC. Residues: CSARGWRGANVLTF.

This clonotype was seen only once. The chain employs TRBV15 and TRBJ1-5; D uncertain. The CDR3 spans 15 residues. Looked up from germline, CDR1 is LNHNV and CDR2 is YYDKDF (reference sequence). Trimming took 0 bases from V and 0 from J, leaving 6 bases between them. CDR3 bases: TGTGCCACCAGCAGAGATGAGGTTAGCAATCAGCCCCAGCATTTT. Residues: CATSRDEVSNQPQHF.